These 15 T cell receptor beta chains share one sample of origin, sequenced in a study of response to subunit inactivated influenza vaccine. TCRdb re-derived calls from the RT-PCR reads in MiXCR, one entry per CDR3 protein. The table lists some 200,000 distinct CDR3 sequences, roughly 12% of them singletons. This sample was shared with a second study, whose subject was T cells expressing NK-cell markers. From that second work: The authors made TCR beta cDNA libraries by 5'RACE template switching. This switching added a universal primer site and UMIs.

The specimen comprised CD8+ T cells sorted from PBMCs, sampled about 13 days after vaccination. These receptors were obtained from a man aged 45 to 65 who received an inactivated influenza vaccine.

V gene TRBV18 combines with J gene TRBJ2-2; 10 bases fit TRBD1. Germline values: CDR1 KGHSH, CDR2 LQKENI. The V segment lost 8 bases and the J segment 6 bases; nucleotides outside the gene matches: 12. The CDR3 runs 16 residues. The CDR3 is CASTEDRGRWSGELFF. CDR3 DNA: TGTGCCAGCACCGAAGACAGGGGGCGTTGGTCCGGGGAGCTGTTTTTT.

This clonotype has just one count. The J gene is TRBJ2-1, the V gene TRBV28; D unclear. Per germline, CDR1 MDHEN and CDR2 SYDVKM. The V gene lost 6 bases and the J gene lost 6 bases, with 15 bases spanning the gap. This CDR3 is built from 14 residues. The chain's CDR3 is CASSRAVNSNEQFF. For the CDR3, the DNA is TGTGCCAGCAGCCGGGCGGTCAATTCCAATGAGCAGTTCTTC.

The chain uses TRBV15 and TRBJ2-5; D remains unclear. The CDR3 is made up of 12 amino acids. Between the trimmed V and J ends, which lost 5 bases and 9 bases, there was a span of 13 bases. In germline, CDR1 is LNHNV, CDR2 YYDKDF (reference sequence). In nucleotides, the CDR3 is TGTGCCACCAGCGACTCATGGTCGGCCCAGTACTTC. It yields the protein CATSDSWSAQYF.

The rearrangement links TRBV6-5 to TRBJ2-7, with 8 bases aligning to TRBD1. The V gene end was trimmed by 2 bases and the J gene end by 1 base; junction bases not matched to a gene: 16. This CDR3 spans 19 amino acids. Germline values: CDR1 MNHEY, CDR2 SVGAGI. CDR3 amino acids: CASSYALAPGGAGSYEQYF. The DNA of the CDR3 is TGTGCCAGCAGTTACGCCCTCGCTCCAGGGGGCGCGGGATCCTACGAGCAGTACTTC.

V gene TRBV4-1 combines with J gene TRBJ2-3; 8 bases match TRBD1. V shed 4 bases, J shed 3 bases, and the junction held 3 bases outside the gene matches. CDR1 and CDR2 (germline): MGHRA, YSYEKL. The CDR3 sequence is 14 residues long. The CDR3, as DNA: TGCGCCAGCAGCCCTCGGACAGGGACAGATACGCAGTATTTT. Protein: CASSPRTGTDTQYF.

This clonotype was observed a handful of times. The V call is TRBV4-3, the J call TRBJ2-2; 7 nucleotides agree with TRBD2. In germline, CDR1 is LGHNA, CDR2 YSLEER. V was pared by 1 base and J by 5 bases, with 7 bases of the junction left unmatched. The CDR3 is 16 amino acids. DNA for the CDR3: TGCGCCAGCAGCCAAGTTTTAGGGACTACGACCGGGGAGCTGTTTTTT. Its translation is CASSQVLGTTTGELFF.

The chain links TRBV13 to TRBJ1-1, with TRBD1 identical over 8 bases. Germline CDR1 is PRHDT and CDR2 is FYEKMQ (reference sequence). CDR3 size: 17 residues. Losses at the gene ends were 7 bases for V and 7 bases for J; bases not matched to a gene: 20. The CDR3 coding sequence is TGTGCCAGCAACCCGAATAAGGACAGGGTTTGGAGCGGTGAAGCTTTCTTT. This translates into CASNPNKDRVWSGEAFF.

The chain combines TRBV5-6 with TRBJ2-2; 9 bases are shared with TRBD1. In germline, CDR1 is SGHDT, CDR2 YYEEEE. The CDR3 is made up of 14 amino acids. Trimming cost V 4 bases and J 5 bases; bases outside gene matches: 3. CDR3 amino acids: CASSAGTGTGELFF. CDR3 sequence (DNA): TGTGCCAGCAGCGCCGGGACAGGGACCGGGGAGCTGTTTTTT. Drawing the rest from reference TRBV5-6 and TRBJ2-2, the complete variable domain is DAGVTQSPTHLIKTRGQQVTLRCSPKSGHDTVSWYQQALGQGPQFIFQYYEEEERQRGNFPDRFSGHQFPNYSSELNVNALLLGDSALYLCASSAGTGTGELFFGEGSRLTVL.

This clonotype was seen repeatedly, ten times or more. The V call is TRBV10-1, the J call TRBJ2-7, with D unresolved. The V end was cut by 2 bases, the J end by 6 bases, with 8 bases between. CDR3 length equals 12 residues. CDR1 and CDR2 (germline): WNHNN, SYGVQD (reference sequence). The CDR3 DNA follows: TGCGCCAGCAGTGAGGACATATCCGAGCAGTACTTC. It codes for CASSEDISEQYF.

This clonotype has a handful of counts. The J gene is TRBJ2-1, the V gene TRBV29-1; D is undetermined. Trimming pared 7 bases from V and 5 bases from J, leaving 18 bases between. The CDR3 runs to 14 residues. Per germline, CDR1 SQVTM and CDR2 ANQGSEA. CDR3 sequence reads: CSAVQRSPNNEQFF. The DNA of the CDR3 is TGCAGCGCTGTACAGCGCAGTCCCAACAATGAGCAGTTCTTC.

This clonotype showed up just a few times. The genes are TRBV6-5 and TRBJ1-1, with a weak D call TRBD1 (5 bases). The CDR3 length is 15 residues. V shed 2 bases and J shed 2 bases, with 12 bases lying between them. Germline CDR1 reads MNHEY; CDR2 reads SVGAGI. The CDR3 bases are TGTGCCAGCAGTTACGGGGCACTTGCAAACACTGAAGCTTTCTTT. It translates to CASSYGALANTEAFF.

This chain joins TRBV7-9 and TRBJ2-7; D is ambiguous. Germline CDR1 and CDR2: SEHNR and FQNEAQ (reference sequence). The CDR3 consists of 11 residues. V was trimmed by 4 bases and J by 5 bases, leaving 6 bases between them. The CDR3 loop reads CASSWGNEQYF. Here the CDR3 DNA reads TGTGCCAGCAGCTGGGGAAACGAGCAGTACTTC.

The chain recombines TRBV4-3 with TRBJ1-2, with 7 bases fitting TRBD1. Germline CDR1 reads LGHNA; CDR2 reads YSLEER. The CDR3 totals 14 residues. V lost 0 bases and J lost 4; bases outside the gene matches: 2. CDR3 region: CASSQDGTAYGYTF. The DNA for the CDR3 is TGCGCCAGCAGCCAAGATGGGACAGCCTATGGCTACACCTTC.

The chain uses TRBV20-1 and TRBJ2-1; D might be TRBD1 or TRBD2, each matching 6 bases. Germline loops: CDR1 DFQATT, CDR2 SNEGSKA (reference sequence). V was trimmed by 6 bases and J by 7 bases, leaving 16 bases between them. CDR3 size: 13 residues. CDR3 sequence: CSAKARGRNEQFF. The DNA of the CDR3 is TGCAGTGCCAAGGCTCGGGGGCGGAATGAGCAGTTCTTC.

This clonotype was counted at least ten times. This chain connects TRBV7-8 to TRBJ1-5; D remains unclear. The CDR3 is made up of 15 amino acids. Germline V gene sequence: CDR1 SGHVS, CDR2 FQNEAQ. Trimming removed 1 base from V and 8 bases from J, with 15 bases in between. As DNA, the CDR3 is TGTGCCAGCAGCTTAGGTTCGGGCTCCCACGAGCCCCAGCATTTT. The encoded protein is CASSLGSGSHEPQHF.